This T cell receptor beta chain originates from a study of T cell changes during pregnancy in multiple sclerosis. The germline V gene has CDR1 SNHLY and CDR2 FYNNEI. The CDR3 length is 17 residues. V shed 1 base and J 3 bases; nucleotides not matched to a gene: 8. Profiled with immunoSEQ multiplex PCR; TCRdb holds only in-frame clones, not every one. The top ten clones hold 1.1% to 1.5% of a sample with tens of thousands of clones, about 92% of them seen once. The TCR comes from a female donor in good health, enrolled as a control in a pregnancy study. The rearrangement uses TRBV2 and TRBJ2-5; the match to TRBD2 covers 10 bases. This sample comprised peripheral blood, obtained in the second trimester of pregnancy. The CDR3 coding sequence is TGTGCCAGCAGTGAAGTACTTGGTCTAGCGGGAGAAGAGACCCAGTACTTC. Translating it yields CASSEVLGLAGEETQYF.